What follows are 9 T cell receptor beta chains derived from one specimen sequenced in a study of CD8 T cells in Susac syndrome. A quantity of about 0.5 to 1 ug RNA underwent reverse transcription using random hexamers. TCRdb ran MiXCR on the immunoSEQ multiplex PCR reads and lists one entry per CDR3 protein. The sample records tens of thousands of distinct CDR3 sequences, approximately 93% being singletons. The source material was CD8+ T cells from PBMCs. The receptors here all came from a human donor with Susac syndrome.

The chain uses TRBV19 and TRBJ1-1; maybe TRBD1 (5 bases). This CDR3 is built from 14 residues. Looked up from germline, CDR1 is LNHDA and CDR2 is SQIVND (reference sequence). V gave up 7 bases and J gave up 0 bases, with 12 bases separating them. In DNA form, the CDR3 reads TGTGCCAGTACCCTGGGACCTATGAACACTGAAGCTTTCTTT. Protein sequence: CASTLGPMNTEAFF.

The chain is built from TRBV6-7 and TRBJ1-2, with no clear D. TRBV6-7 is known as an ORF, though its function is uncertain. The ends were cut back, 7 bases at V and 3 bases at J, with 9 bases in the middle. CDR3 length equals 12 residues. The CDR3 nucleotides are TGTGCCAGCACTTCCCTATACTATGGCTACACCTTC. As protein: CASTSLYYGYTF.

This chain links TRBV15 with TRBJ2-7; TRBD1 matches at 10 bases. Germline V gene data show CDR1 as LNHNV and CDR2 as YYDKDF (reference sequence). The V gene end was trimmed by 0 bases and the J gene end by 7 bases; junction bases not matched to a gene: 6. This CDR3 comprises 15 residues. The CDR3, as DNA: TGTGCCACCAGCAGAGAGAGACAGGGGGCGGGTGAGCAGTACTTC. Amino acid sequence: CATSRERQGAGEQYF.

The V gene is TRBV20-1, the J gene TRBJ2-1; D not resolved. Between the trimmed V and J ends, which lost 6 bases and 5 bases, there was a span of 8 bases. Germline CDR1 reads DFQATT; CDR2 reads SNEGSKA (reference sequence). The CDR3 covers 11 residues. The chain's CDR3 is CSAGADNEQFF. The CDR3 region has the DNA TGCAGTGCAGGAGCCGACAATGAGCAGTTCTTC.

The rearrangement uses TRBV28 and TRBJ2-7; D is perhaps TRBD1 or TRBD2 (5 bases each). Germline CDR1 is MDHEN and CDR2 is SYDVKM. The CDR3 spans 13 residues. V was clipped by 8 bases and J by 3 bases, with 14 bases between them. The CDR3: CASLGRGFYEQYF. As DNA, the CDR3 is TGTGCCAGCCTCGGCCGGGGCTTCTACGAGCAGTACTTC. Together with reference TRBV28 and TRBJ2-7, the CDR3 gives the full variable domain: DVKVTQSSRYLVKRTGEKVFLECVQDMDHENMFWYRQDPGLGLRLIYFSYDVKMKEKGDIPEGYSVSREKKERFSLILESASTNQTSMYLCASLGRGFYEQYFGPGTRLTVT.

The V gene is TRBV2, the J gene TRBJ2-6; the D gene is possibly TRBD2 (7 bases). Trimming removed 4 bases from V and 0 bases from J, with 13 bases in between. This CDR3 has 17 amino acids. Germline lookup yields CDR1 SNHLY and CDR2 FYNNEI. The CDR3 DNA is TGTGCCAGCAGTGTAAGGGGGGGAAACTCTGGGGCCAACGTCCTGACTTTC. Amino acids: CASSVRGGNSGANVLTF.

The CDR3 spells CSARDHSEEFNTGELFF. The CDR3 nucleotides read TGCAGTGCTAGAGATCATTCGGAAGAATTTAACACCGGGGAGCTGTTTTTT. The chain has TRBV20-1 and TRBJ2-2; D is unresolved. Germline assignment: CDR1 DFQATT and CDR2 SNEGSKA (reference sequence). The CDR3 contains 17 residues. The V and J ends lost 0 bases and 2 bases respectively, with 16 bases between them.

This chain connects TRBV6-2 or TRBV6-3 to TRBJ2-3; D is unresolved. Trimming took off 2 bases at V and 0 bases at J, with 9 bases between the two ends. The CDR3 consists of 15 residues. Germline V gene sequence: CDR1 MNHEY, CDR2 SVGEGT. CDR3 sequence reads: CASSYGSGSTDTQYF. The CDR3 nucleotides read TGTGCCAGCAGTTACGGGTCGGGTAGCACAGATACGCAGTATTTT.

V usage is TRBV20-1 and J usage is TRBJ2-4; 7 bases match TRBD1. The V gene's germline CDR1 is DFQATT and CDR2 SNEGSKA (reference sequence). This CDR3 is built from 15 residues. The V gene end was trimmed by 5 bases and the J gene end by 5 bases; junction bases not matched to a gene: 12. The CDR3 loop reads CSAGDPGQPENIQYF. The CDR3, as DNA: TGCAGTGCTGGGGACCCGGGACAGCCAGAAAACATTCAGTACTTC.